The entry below describes one T cell receptor (beta chain). Here immunoSEQ multiplex PCR was the method, and the copy in TCRdb shows in-frame clones only, minus some. The sample carries about 44,000 clones, around 90% recorded once. This specimen belongs to a study of blood T cell repertoires in COVID-19. Overall study: Whether acute or convalescent, the COVID-19 samples came from the United States, Italy and Spain.

The specimen was peripheral blood. The TCR sequence derives from a woman at least 80 years old in a cohort sampled during active or convalescent COVID-19.

The CDR3 nucleotides read TGCGCCAGCACCCCCGAACCTCCAGGGTCGACCACCGGGGAGCTGTTTTTT. Its protein product is CASTPEPPGSTTGELFF. The chain uses TRBV5-1 and TRBJ2-2; D might be TRBD1 (5 bases). The CDR3 runs 17 residues. Per germline, CDR1 SGHRS and CDR2 YFSETQ. V gave up 6 bases and J gave up 4 bases, with 22 bases separating them.